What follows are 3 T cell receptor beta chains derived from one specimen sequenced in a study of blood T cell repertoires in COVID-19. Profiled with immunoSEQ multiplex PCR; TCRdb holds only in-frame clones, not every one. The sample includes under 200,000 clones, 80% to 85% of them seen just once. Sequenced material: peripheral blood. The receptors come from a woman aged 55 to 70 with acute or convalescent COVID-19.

Written as DNA, the CDR3 is TGTGCCAGCAGCCGGGACAGGGCCGAGACATCCAACTATGGCTACACCTTC. It translates to CASSRDRAETSNYGYTF. The chain employs TRBV3-1 (or the pseudogene TRBV3-2) and TRBJ1-2; 9 bases line up with TRBD1. Germline values: CDR1 LGHDT, CDR2 YNNKEL (reference sequence). The CDR3 is made up of 17 amino acids. The V segment lost 4 bases and the J segment 2 bases; nucleotides outside the gene matches: 11.

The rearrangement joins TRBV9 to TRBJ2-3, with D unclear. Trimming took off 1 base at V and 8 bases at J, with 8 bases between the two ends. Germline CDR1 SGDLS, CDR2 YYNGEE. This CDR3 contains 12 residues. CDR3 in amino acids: CASSVNGATQYF. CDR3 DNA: TGTGCCAGCAGCGTAAACGGAGCTACGCAGTATTTT.

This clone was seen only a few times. The CDR3: CASSLGQGTGNTIYF. The CDR3 nucleotides are TGCGCCAGCAGCTTGGGGCAGGGTACTGGAAACACCATATATTTT. This sequence joins TRBV5-1 and TRBJ1-3, with D possibly TRBD1 on 5 matching bases. The CDR3 extends over 15 amino acids. V gave up 0 bases and J gave up 2 bases, with 9 bases separating them. CDR1 SGHRS and CDR2 YFSETQ come from the germline V gene.